These 32 T cell receptor beta chains were all obtained from the same sample, sequenced in a study of T cell clonotyping in hematopoietic cell transplantation. Profiled with immunoSEQ multiplex PCR; TCRdb holds only in-frame clones, not every one. The sample contains roughly 10,000 clones, 80% to 95% of which appear only once. Time point described: recipient sample about 28 days before transplant, after cytoreduction. The specimen was peripheral blood mononuclear cells, collected before stem cell transplant. The receptors originated from a middle-aged woman with acute myeloid leukemia. Some clones in this sample may be carry-over from other donors' samples.

V usage is TRBV7-8 and J usage is TRBJ2-3; 9 bases match TRBD2. This CDR3 region has 15 residues. Germline CDR1 and CDR2: SGHVS and FQNEAQ. V trimming: 2 bases; J trimming: 5 bases; junction bases outside the gene matches: 5. The CDR3 DNA reads as TGTGCCAGCAGCTTACGGCGGGAGGGAGGAGATACGCAGTATTTT. It yields the protein CASSLRREGGDTQYF.

The chain links TRBV29-1 to TRBJ2-3; 8 positions match TRBD1. CDR1 is SQVTM and CDR2 is ANQGSEA in the germline V gene. There are 14 residues in the CDR3. V was pared by 5 bases and J by 4 bases, with 8 bases of the junction left unmatched. The CDR3 protein is CSVRGYRGADTQYF. The CDR3 bases are TGCAGCGTTCGCGGCTACAGGGGGGCAGATACGCAGTATTTT.

CDR3 bases: TGTGCCAGCAGTTCGCTAGCGAACAATGAGCAGTTCTTC. Its protein product is CASSSLANNEQFF. The chain uses TRBV27 and TRBJ2-1; D perhaps matches TRBD2 (6 bases). This CDR3 comprises 13 residues. From germline, CDR1 is MNHEY and CDR2 SMNVEV (reference sequence). The V end was cut by 4 bases, the J end by 5 bases, with 9 bases between.

The chain couples TRBV29-1 to TRBJ1-5; D gene uncertain. The CDR3 runs 12 residues. Germline CDR1 SQVTM, CDR2 ANQGSEA. V gave up 7 bases and J gave up 3 bases, with 10 bases separating them. CDR3 sequence (DNA): TGCAGCGCCATGGGATCCAATCAGCCCCAGCATTTT. Translation: CSAMGSNQPQHF.

The chain recombines TRBV19 with TRBJ1-1; D is possibly TRBD1 (6 bases). V lost 5 bases to trimming and J lost 1 base, with 11 bases between them. Per germline, CDR1 LNHDA and CDR2 SQIVND (reference sequence). The CDR3 sequence is 14 residues long. The CDR3 spells CASSLQGRNTEAFF. As DNA, the CDR3 is TGTGCCAGTAGTCTTCAGGGGCGGAACACTGAAGCTTTCTTT.

The chain employs TRBV11-3 and TRBJ1-1, with D possibly matching TRBD1 (5 bases). The V end lost 1 base, the J end lost 11 bases, and 17 bases lay between the germline ends. CDR1 and CDR2 (germline): SGHNT, YENEEA. The CDR3 length is 14 residues. CDR3 loop: CASSLGVGGAGAFF. The CDR3 DNA reads TGTGCCAGCAGCTTAGGGGTAGGAGGGGCGGGTGCTTTCTTT. The full variable domain, completed using reference TRBV11-3 and TRBJ1-1, is EAGVVQSPRYKIIEKKQPVAFWCNPISGHNTLYWYLQNLGQGPELLIRYENEEAVDDSQLPKDRFSAERLKGVDSTLKIQPAELGDSAVYLCASSLGVGGAGAFFGQGTRLTVV.

The rearrangement links TRBV30 to TRBJ2-1, with 8 bases that match TRBD2. The CDR3 spans 16 residues. Germline V lookup: CDR1 GTSNPN, CDR2 SVGIG (reference sequence). Losses at the gene ends were 3 bases for V and 8 bases for J; bases not matched to a gene: 15. This CDR3 is CAWSLGLAEGKDEQFF. DNA of the CDR3: TGTGCCTGGAGCTTAGGACTAGCAGAGGGCAAGGATGAGCAGTTCTTC.

The chain couples TRBV9 to TRBJ2-7, with D perhaps being TRBD1 or TRBD2 (5 bases each). Germline V gene sequence: CDR1 SGDLS, CDR2 YYNGEE. The CDR3 length is 15 residues. V dropped 4 bases and J dropped 0 bases, with 14 bases sitting between them. This chain's CDR3 is CASSPAGTVSYEQYF. CDR3 coding DNA: TGTGCCAGCAGCCCCGCCGGGACGGTCTCCTACGAGCAGTACTTC.

J is TRBJ2-7 and V is TRBV10-3, with 14 positions matching TRBD2. The CDR3 runs to 16 residues. Germline CDR1 reads ENHRY; CDR2 reads SYGVKD. With V trimmed by 8 bases and J by 4 bases, 10 bases remained unmatched. CDR3 DNA: TGTGCCATCGGTCGGGGACTAGCGGGAGTACGTTACGAGCAGTACTTC. Its protein product is CAIGRGLAGVRYEQYF.

V and J are TRBV5-1 and TRBJ2-7, with 10 bases aligning to TRBD1. The germline CDR1 and CDR2 sequences are SGHRS and YFSETQ. CDR3 size: 15 residues. Trimming removed 4 bases from V and 3 bases from J; junction bases left unmatched: 7. The CDR3 DNA sequence: TGCGCCAGCAGCGTGACAGGGGGCGCCAACTACGAGCAGTACTTC. Its translation is CASSVTGGANYEQYF.

The genes are TRBV2 and TRBJ1-2; 10 bases match TRBD1. Per the germline V gene, CDR1 is SNHLY and CDR2 is FYNNEI. Trimming removed 1 base from V and 13 bases from J; junction bases left unmatched: 9. The length of the CDR3 is 14 residues. This CDR3 reads CASSEGLPGQGTTF. CDR3 coding DNA: TGTGCCAGCAGTGAAGGACTGCCGGGACAGGGGACCACCTTC.

In its sample, this clone was seen a few times. The chain has TRBV2 and TRBJ1-3; D is possibly TRBD1 (5 bases). Germline loops: CDR1 SNHLY, CDR2 FYNNEI. The CDR3 extends over 15 amino acids. V was pared by 9 bases and J by 11 bases, with 26 bases between. The CDR3 DNA reads as TGTGCCAGGCCGTATTGGACACGGGCTAGGGGCTCCATATATTTT. This sequence encodes CARPYWTRARGSIYF.

V gene TRBV11-2 combines with J gene TRBJ2-7, with 10 bases aligning to TRBD1. V trimming: 0 bases; J trimming: 4 bases; junction bases outside the gene matches: 18. Per the germline V gene, CDR1 is SGHAT and CDR2 is FQNNGV. The CDR3 runs 20 residues. The CDR3 DNA follows: TGTGCCAGCAGCTTAGATGGAATTGGACAGGGGGGTAGATTGTGGTACGAGCAGTACTTC. This codes for CASSLDGIGQGGRLWYEQYF.

This chain links TRBV9 with TRBJ1-2; 9 nucleotides agree with TRBD1. CDR3 length: 15 amino acids. The V segment lost 3 bases and the J segment 3 bases; nucleotides outside the gene matches: 6. The germline V gene has CDR1 SGDLS and CDR2 YYNGEE. In nucleotides, the CDR3 is TGTGCCAGCAGCGCAGGACAGGGGAATGACTATGGCTACACCTTC. Protein: CASSAGQGNDYGYTF.

V usage is TRBV5-5 and J usage is TRBJ1-5; 7 bases align to TRBD1. The CDR3 contains 14 residues. The V gene's germline CDR1 is SGHKS and CDR2 YYEKEE (reference sequence). V lost 4 bases to trimming and J lost 3 bases; unmatched junction nucleotides: 4. The CDR3 region has the DNA TGTGCCAGCAGCAAGACAGGGACCAATCAGCCCCAGCATTTT. This gives the protein CASSKTGTNQPQHF.

The rearrangement joins TRBV4-2 to TRBJ2-1; no clear D. Germline CDR1 and CDR2: LGHNA and YNFKEQ. V was cut by 1 base and J by 9 bases, with 10 bases left in between. There are 13 residues in the CDR3. In nucleotides, the CDR3 is TGTGCCAGCAGCCAAGGTGGAGTTAGTGAGCAGTTCTTC. Amino acid sequence: CASSQGGVSEQFF.

The rearrangement joins TRBV19 to TRBJ2-7, with D unclear. Germline assignment: CDR1 LNHDA and CDR2 SQIVND (reference sequence). This CDR3 has 15 amino acids. Trimming took 6 bases from V and 3 from J, leaving 18 bases between them. Written as DNA, the CDR3 is TGTGCCAGTAGCATTGGACGGTATCCGAACTACGAGCAGTACTTC. Translated, it gives CASSIGRYPNYEQYF.

This sequence joins TRBV30 and TRBJ2-1, with 13 positions matching TRBD2. The germline V gene encodes CDR1 GTSNPN and CDR2 SVGIG (reference sequence). This CDR3 spans 16 amino acids. The junction had 8 bases not matched to a gene; V was cut back by 5 bases and J by 4 bases. The CDR3 DNA reads as TGTGCCTGGCAGGGACTAGCGGGACCTATATACAATGAGCAGTTCTTC. It specifies CAWQGLAGPIYNEQFF.

This rearrangement joins TRBV14 to TRBJ1-1; D remains ambiguous. The germline CDR1 and CDR2 sequences are SGHDN and FVKESK. The CDR3 sequence is 16 residues long. V was clipped by 4 bases and J by 0 bases, with 15 bases between them. The CDR3 DNA reads TGTGCCAGCAGCCCGATGGGGTTCGGGCTGAACACTGAAGCTTTCTTT. It codes for CASSPMGFGLNTEAFF. Using reference TRBV14 and TRBJ1-1 for the parts outside the CDR3, the full variable domain is EAGVTQFPSHSVIEKGQTVTLRCDPISGHDNLYWYRRVMGKEIKFLLHFVKESKQDESGMPNNRFLAERTGGTYSTLKVQPAELEDSGVYFCASSPMGFGLNTEAFFGQGTRLTVV.

The rearrangement links TRBV5-1 to TRBJ2-2; 9 bases line up with TRBD1. V was clipped by 3 bases and J by 3 bases; unmatched bases: 6. CDR3 size: 16 residues. Germline assignment: CDR1 SGHRS and CDR2 YFSETQ. CDR3 loop: CASSSSGTGYTGELFF. The CDR3 DNA reads as TGCGCCAGCAGCTCATCCGGGACAGGGTACACCGGGGAGCTGTTTTTT.

To note about this clone: Its ends do not fully match the called genes, so a read error is possible. CDR3 DNA sequence: TGTGCCAGCAGCTCAATGGGGACCGGGGGGCTGTTTTTT. As protein: CASSSMGTGGLFF. The chain employs TRBV11-2 and TRBJ2-2; D is perhaps TRBD2 (6 bases). CDR1 is SGHAT and CDR2 is FQNNGV in the germline V gene. The CDR3 is 13 amino acids.

The chain uses TRBV13 and TRBJ2-1, with TRBD1 matching 11 bases. Trimming cost V 3 bases and J 8 bases; bases outside gene matches: 6. CDR3 size: 15 residues. The germline V gene has CDR1 PRHDT and CDR2 FYEKMQ (reference sequence). CDR3 residues: CASSFPRDRGDEQFF. The CDR3 bases are TGTGCCAGCAGCTTCCCTCGGGACAGGGGGGATGAGCAGTTCTTC.

This clone has just one count. The chain combines TRBV4-2 with TRBJ1-1, with 8 bases that match TRBD1. Germline CDR1 and CDR2: LGHNA and YNFKEQ. There are 13 residues in the CDR3. The V segment lost 1 base and the J segment 11 bases; nucleotides outside the gene matches: 6. The CDR3 DNA sequence: TGTGCCAGCAGCCAAGTAACAGGGGGTGTTGCTTTCTTT. It yields the protein CASSQVTGGVAFF.

This chain links TRBV29-1 with TRBJ1-1; 10 bases line up with TRBD1. Germline CDR1 is SQVTM and CDR2 is ANQGSEA. There are 15 residues in the CDR3. V shed 6 bases and J 4 bases; nucleotides not matched to a gene: 11. CDR3 bases: TGCAGCGTAAGGACCGGGACAGGGGTTGGCACTGAAGCTTTCTTT. It yields the protein CSVRTGTGVGTEAFF.

This sequence joins TRBV30 and TRBJ1-3; TRBD1 matches at 9 bases. CDR1 is GTSNPN and CDR2 is SVGIG in the germline V gene (reference sequence). V lost 3 bases and J lost 1; bases outside the gene matches: 7. The length of the CDR3 is 16 residues. This CDR3 reads CAWSRGQGRSGNTIYF. The CDR3 DNA sequence: TGTGCCTGGAGCCGGGGACAGGGAAGGTCTGGAAACACCATATATTTT. Filled out from reference TRBV30 and TRBJ1-3, the complete variable domain reads SQTIHQWPATLVQPVGSPLSLECTVEGTSNPNLYWYRQAAGRGLQLLFYSVGIGQISSEVPQNLSASRPQDRQFILSSKKLLLSDSGFYLCAWSRGQGRSGNTIYFGEGSWLTVV.

This rearrangement joins TRBV30 to TRBJ2-2; D unclear. The V gene's germline CDR1 is GTSNPN and CDR2 SVGIG (reference sequence). The CDR3 has 15 amino acids. The germline V and J ends were trimmed by 0 bases and 1 base, with 9 bases remaining between them. The CDR3 sequence: CAWSVPKGNTGELFF. The CDR3 nucleotides read TGTGCCTGGAGTGTCCCCAAGGGGAACACCGGGGAGCTGTTTTTT.

The chain uses TRBV5-6 and TRBJ1-2, with unresolved D. The V end was cut by 0 bases, the J end by 4 bases, with 7 bases between. This CDR3 comprises 13 residues. The germline gives CDR1 SGHDT, CDR2 YYEEEE. The CDR3 nucleotides are TGTGCCAGCAGCTTGGGGGCCACCTATGGCTACACCTTC. Its translation is CASSLGATYGYTF.

The rearrangement joins TRBV27 to TRBJ1-5; D is perhaps TRBD1 (5 bases). The CDR3 has 14 residues. Germline CDR1 and CDR2: MNHEY and SMNVEV (reference sequence). Trimming stripped 5 bases from V and 3 bases from J, with 11 bases between. The CDR3 coding sequence is TGTGCCAGCAGTCTTACAGGATTCAATCAGCCCCAGCATTTT. It is translated as CASSLTGFNQPQHF.

The chain uses TRBV5-1 and TRBJ2-7, with D perhaps matching TRBD1 or TRBD2 (5 bases each). Trimming took off 0 bases at V and 2 bases at J, with 15 bases between the two ends. The CDR3 is 16 residues long. Germline CDR1 and CDR2: SGHRS and YFSETQ. The DNA for the CDR3 is TGCGCCAGCAGCTTGGCCCCCAGAGGGGAAGCCTACGAGCAGTACTTC. As protein: CASSLAPRGEAYEQYF.

The V gene is TRBV5-1, the J gene TRBJ2-3; D gene unclear. This CDR3 is built from 15 residues. Trimming shortened V by 4 bases and J by 0 bases, and 12 bases separated the two germline ends. Germline values: CDR1 SGHRS, CDR2 YFSETQ. The chain's CDR3 is CASSPQPASTDTQYF. CDR3 nucleotide sequence: TGCGCCAGCAGCCCACAGCCTGCTAGCACAGATACGCAGTATTTT.

The chain is built from TRBV5-6 and TRBJ1-1; 7 bases agree with TRBD1. Looked up from germline, CDR1 is SGHDT and CDR2 is YYEEEE. This CDR3 spans 14 amino acids. V lost 0 bases to trimming and J lost 5 bases; unmatched junction nucleotides: 4. The CDR3: CASSLVRGDTEAFF. The CDR3 coding sequence is TGTGCCAGCAGCTTGGTCAGGGGGGATACTGAAGCTTTCTTT.

J is TRBJ2-1 and V is TRBV15, with TRBD2 matching over 9 bases. V gave up 4 bases and J gave up 7 bases; unmatched junction bases: 8. Germline CDR1 LNHNV, CDR2 YYDKDF (reference sequence). The CDR3 has 15 amino acids. CDR3 coding DNA: TGTGCCACCAGCACCGAGTGGACTAGCGCTAATGAGCAGTTCTTC. Translating gives CATSTEWTSANEQFF.